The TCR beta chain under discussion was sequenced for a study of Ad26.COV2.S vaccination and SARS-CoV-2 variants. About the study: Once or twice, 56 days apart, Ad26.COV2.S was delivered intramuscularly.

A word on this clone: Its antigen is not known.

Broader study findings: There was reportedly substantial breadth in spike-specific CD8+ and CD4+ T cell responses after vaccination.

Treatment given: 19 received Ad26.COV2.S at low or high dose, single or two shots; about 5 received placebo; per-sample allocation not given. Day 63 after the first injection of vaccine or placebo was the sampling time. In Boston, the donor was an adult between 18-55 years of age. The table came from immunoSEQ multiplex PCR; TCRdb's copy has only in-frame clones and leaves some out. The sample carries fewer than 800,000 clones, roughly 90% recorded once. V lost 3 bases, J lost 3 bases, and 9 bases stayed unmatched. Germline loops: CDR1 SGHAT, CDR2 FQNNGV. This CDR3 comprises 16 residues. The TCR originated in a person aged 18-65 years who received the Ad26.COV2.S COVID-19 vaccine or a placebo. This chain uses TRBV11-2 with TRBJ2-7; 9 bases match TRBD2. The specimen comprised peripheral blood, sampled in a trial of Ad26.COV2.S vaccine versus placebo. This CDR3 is CASSLRIAGALYEQYF. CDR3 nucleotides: TGTGCCAGCAGCTTGAGGATAGCGGGGGCCCTCTACGAGCAGTACTTC. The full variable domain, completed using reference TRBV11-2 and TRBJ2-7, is EAGVAQSPRYKIIEKRQSVAFWCNPISGHATLYWYQQILGQGPKLLIQFQNNGVVDDSQLPKDRFSAERLKGVDSTLKIQPAKLEDSAVYLCASSLRIAGALYEQYFGPGTRLTVT.